This T cell receptor (beta chain) came from a study of blood T cell repertoires in COVID-19. Study processing details: From reference gene primer amplification, estimates of nucleated cell counts were derived. Here immunoSEQ multiplex PCR was the method, and the copy in TCRdb shows in-frame clones only, minus some. The V and J calls and clone size are taken from that table; D and trimming were inferred from the DNA. The sample has 50,000 to 75,000 clones; approximately 80% are singletons. Those enrolled in Seattle joined during active infection and were followed longitudinally afterward. The V gene lost 0 bases and the J gene lost 7 bases, with 13 bases spanning the gap. The germline V gene encodes CDR1 SGDLS and CDR2 YYNGEE. The CDR3 sequence is 15 residues long.

Specimen: peripheral blood. The source is a man aged 60 to 69 with COVID-19, enrolled during active disease. The rearrangement links TRBV9 to TRBJ2-2, with D possibly being TRBD1 (6 bases). DNA of the CDR3: TGTGCCAGCAGCGTAGCCGTGGGGGCGGTCGGGGAGCTGTTTTTT. Encoded protein: CASSVAVGAVGELFF.